The entry below gives a single TCR beta chain sequence along with its context. In the original workflow: For nucleated cells, counts were estimated from reference gene primer amplification. Libraries were prepared by immunoSEQ multiplex PCR; TCRdb keeps only in-frame clonotypes and omits some of them. The V and J calls and clone size are taken from that table; D and trimming were inferred from the DNA. The sample has about 260,000 clones, about 85% seen once; the top ten hold roughly 15%. The data stem from a study of blood T cell repertoires in COVID-19. Study summary: Sites across the United States, Italy and Spain contributed samples from acute and convalescent COVID-19. Sources were T cells, B-cell-depleted T cells, or PBMCs; the material itself was cDNA or gDNA.

The specimen sequenced was peripheral blood. The clonotype originates from a human donor in a cohort sampled during active COVID-19.

Here the CDR3 DNA reads TGTGCCAGCAGCCCCGGGGTCCTGGGATCCGACAATGAGCAGTTCTTC. Translating it yields CASSPGVLGSDNEQFF. V gene TRBV11-2 combines with J gene TRBJ2-1; a weak D match, TRBD2 (5 bases). Trimming took 5 bases from V and 5 from J, leaving 19 bases between them. The CDR3 consists of 16 residues. Germline V gene data show CDR1 as SGHAT and CDR2 as FQNNGV.